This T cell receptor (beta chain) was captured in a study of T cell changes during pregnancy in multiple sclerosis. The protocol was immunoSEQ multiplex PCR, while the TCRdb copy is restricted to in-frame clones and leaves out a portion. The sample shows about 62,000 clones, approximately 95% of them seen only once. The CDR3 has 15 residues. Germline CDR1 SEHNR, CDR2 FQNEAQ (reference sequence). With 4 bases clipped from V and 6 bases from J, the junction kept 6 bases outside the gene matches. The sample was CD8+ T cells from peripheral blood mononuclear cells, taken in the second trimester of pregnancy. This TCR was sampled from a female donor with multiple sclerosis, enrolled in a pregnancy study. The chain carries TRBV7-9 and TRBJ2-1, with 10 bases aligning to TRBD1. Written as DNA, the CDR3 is TGTGCCAGCAGCTCCGGACAGGGGGAAGGCAATGAGCAGTTCTTC. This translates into CASSSGQGEGNEQFF. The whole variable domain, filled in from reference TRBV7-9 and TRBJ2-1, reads DTGVSQNPRHKITKRGQNVTFRCDPISEHNRLYWYRQTLGQGPEFLTYFQNEAQLEKSRLLSDRFSAERPKGSFSTLEIQRTEQGDSAMYLCASSSGQGEGNEQFFGPGTRLTVL.